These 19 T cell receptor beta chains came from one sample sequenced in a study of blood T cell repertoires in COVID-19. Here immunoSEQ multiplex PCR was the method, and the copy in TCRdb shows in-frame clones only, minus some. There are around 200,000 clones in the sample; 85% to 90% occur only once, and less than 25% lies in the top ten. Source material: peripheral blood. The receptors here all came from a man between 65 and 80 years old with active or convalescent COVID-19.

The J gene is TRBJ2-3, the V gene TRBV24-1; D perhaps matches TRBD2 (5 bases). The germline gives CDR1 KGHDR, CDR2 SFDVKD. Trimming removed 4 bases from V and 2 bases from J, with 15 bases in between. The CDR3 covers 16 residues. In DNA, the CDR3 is TGTGCCACCAGTGACCTAGCAGGTTCTACCACAGATACGCAGTATTTT. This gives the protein CATSDLAGSTTDTQYF.

The CDR3 coding sequence is TGTGCCAGCAGCCAACGGGGGGGCGGAACATACAATGAGCAGTTCTTC. It specifies CASSQRGGGTYNEQFF. The V gene is TRBV9, the J gene TRBJ2-1; 8 bases agree with TRBD2. CDR1 and CDR2 from the germline V gene are SGDLS and YYNGEE. With V trimmed by 4 bases and J by 4 bases, 10 bases remained unmatched. The CDR3 loop spans 16 amino acids.

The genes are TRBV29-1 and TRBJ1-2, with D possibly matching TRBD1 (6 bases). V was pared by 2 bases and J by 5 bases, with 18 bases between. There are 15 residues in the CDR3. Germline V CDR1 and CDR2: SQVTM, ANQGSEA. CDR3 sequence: CSVERAGARVYGYTF. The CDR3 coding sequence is TGCAGCGTTGAACGGGCGGGGGCCAGGGTTTATGGCTACACCTTC.

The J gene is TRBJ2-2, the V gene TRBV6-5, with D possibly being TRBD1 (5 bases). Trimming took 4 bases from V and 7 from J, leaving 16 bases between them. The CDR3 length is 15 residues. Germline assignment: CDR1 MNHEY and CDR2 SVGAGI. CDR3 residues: CASSSHGTGGGELFF. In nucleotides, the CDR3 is TGTGCCAGCAGTTCGCACGGAACAGGCGGCGGGGAGCTGTTTTTT.

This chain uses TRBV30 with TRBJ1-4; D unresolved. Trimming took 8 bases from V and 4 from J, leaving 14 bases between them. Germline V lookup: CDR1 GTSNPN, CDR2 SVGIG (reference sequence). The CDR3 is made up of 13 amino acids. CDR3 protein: CARQVSNNEKLFF. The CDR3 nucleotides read TGTGCCCGTCAGGTCTCGAATAATGAAAAACTGTTTTTT.

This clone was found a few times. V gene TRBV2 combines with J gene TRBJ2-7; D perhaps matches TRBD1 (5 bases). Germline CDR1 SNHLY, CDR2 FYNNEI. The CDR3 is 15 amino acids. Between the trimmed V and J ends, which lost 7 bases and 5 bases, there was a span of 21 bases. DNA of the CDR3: TGTGCCAGCACCTCGCAGGGAACCCGTTCTGACGAGCAGTACTTC. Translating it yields CASTSQGTRSDEQYF. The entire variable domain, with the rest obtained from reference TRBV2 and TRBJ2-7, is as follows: EPEVTQTPSHQVTQMGQEVILRCVPISNHLYFYWYRQILGQKVEFLVSFYNNEISEKSEIFDDQFSVERPDGSNFTLKIRSTKLEDSAMYFCASTSQGTRSDEQYFGPGTRLTVT.

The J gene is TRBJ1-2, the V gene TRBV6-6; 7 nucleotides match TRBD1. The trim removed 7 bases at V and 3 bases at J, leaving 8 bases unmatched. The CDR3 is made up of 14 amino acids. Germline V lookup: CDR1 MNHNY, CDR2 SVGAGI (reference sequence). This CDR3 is CASKPSTGDYGYTF. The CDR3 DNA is TGTGCCAGCAAACCTTCAACAGGGGACTATGGCTACACCTTC.

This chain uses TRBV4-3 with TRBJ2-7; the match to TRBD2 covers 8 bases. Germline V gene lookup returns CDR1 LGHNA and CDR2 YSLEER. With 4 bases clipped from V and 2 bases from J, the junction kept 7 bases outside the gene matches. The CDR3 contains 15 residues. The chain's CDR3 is CASSPYRGGPYEQYF. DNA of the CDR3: TGCGCCAGCAGCCCCTACCGGGGGGGACCCTACGAGCAGTACTTC.

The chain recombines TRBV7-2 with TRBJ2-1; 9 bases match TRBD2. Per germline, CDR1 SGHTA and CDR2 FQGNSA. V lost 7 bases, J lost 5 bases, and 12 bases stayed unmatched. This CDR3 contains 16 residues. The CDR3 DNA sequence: TGTGCCAGCAAATTAGGGAGGACTAGCGCGAACAATGAGCAGTTCTTC. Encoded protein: CASKLGRTSANNEQFF.

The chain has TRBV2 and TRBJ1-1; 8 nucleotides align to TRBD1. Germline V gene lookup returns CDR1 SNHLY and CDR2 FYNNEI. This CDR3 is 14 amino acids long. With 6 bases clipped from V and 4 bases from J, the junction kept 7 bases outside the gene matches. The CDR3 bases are TGTGCCAGCAGATTCGACAGGGGTCCCACTGAAGCTTTCTTT. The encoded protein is CASRFDRGPTEAFF.

The CDR3 here is CASPRDTEAFF. In nucleotides, the CDR3 is TGTGCCAGCCCGCGGGACACTGAAGCTTTCTTT. The chain carries TRBV7-9 and TRBJ1-1, with D unclear. CDR3 length: 11 residues. CDR1 and CDR2 from the germline V gene are SEHNR and FQNEAQ (reference sequence). V was pared by 8 bases and J by 3 bases, with 7 bases between.

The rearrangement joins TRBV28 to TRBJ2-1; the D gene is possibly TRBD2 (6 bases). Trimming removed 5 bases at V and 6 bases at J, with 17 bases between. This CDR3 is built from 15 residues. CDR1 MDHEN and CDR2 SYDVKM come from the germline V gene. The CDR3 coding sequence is TGTGCCAGCAGTACAACCGGGACTGGGACCAATGAGCAGTTCTTC. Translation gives CASSTTGTGTNEQFF.

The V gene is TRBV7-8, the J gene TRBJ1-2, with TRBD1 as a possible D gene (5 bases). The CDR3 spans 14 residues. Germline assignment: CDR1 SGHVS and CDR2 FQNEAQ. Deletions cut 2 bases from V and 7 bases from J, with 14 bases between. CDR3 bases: TGTGCCAGCAGCTTACAGGCACAAGGGGCTGGCTACACCTTC. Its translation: CASSLQAQGAGYTF.

The CDR3 spells CASSPRWTSGVTYNEQFF. CDR3 bases: TGTGCCAGCAGCCCCCGGTGGACTAGCGGGGTGACCTACAATGAGCAGTTCTTC. This rearrangement joins TRBV14 to TRBJ2-1; TRBD2 matches at 12 bases. The CDR3 consists of 18 residues. With 4 bases clipped from V and 2 bases from J, the junction kept 9 bases outside the gene matches. Germline values: CDR1 SGHDN, CDR2 FVKESK.

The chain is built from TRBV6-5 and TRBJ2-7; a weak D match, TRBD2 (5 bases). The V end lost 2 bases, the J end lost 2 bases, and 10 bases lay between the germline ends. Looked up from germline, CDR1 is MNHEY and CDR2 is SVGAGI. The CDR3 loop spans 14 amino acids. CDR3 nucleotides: TGTGCCAGCAGTTACAACTCGGGGACCTACGAGCAGTACTTC. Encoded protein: CASSYNSGTYEQYF.

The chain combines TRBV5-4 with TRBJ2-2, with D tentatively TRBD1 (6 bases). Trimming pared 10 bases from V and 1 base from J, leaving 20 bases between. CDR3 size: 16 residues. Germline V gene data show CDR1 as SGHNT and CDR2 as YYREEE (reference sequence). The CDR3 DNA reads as TGTGCCGGGGGACACGGACAGAGCAGGAACACCGGGGAGCTGTTTTTT. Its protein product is CAGGHGQSRNTGELFF. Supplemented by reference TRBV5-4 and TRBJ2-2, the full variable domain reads ETGVTQSPTHLIKTRGQQVTLRCSSQSGHNTVSWYQQALGQGPQFIFQYYREEENGRGNFPPRFSGLQFPNYSSELNVNALELDDSALYLCAGGHGQSRNTGELFFGEGSRLTVL.

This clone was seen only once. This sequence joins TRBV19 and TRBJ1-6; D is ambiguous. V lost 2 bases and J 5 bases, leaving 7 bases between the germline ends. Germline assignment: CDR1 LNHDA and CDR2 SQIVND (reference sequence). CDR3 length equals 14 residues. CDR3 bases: TGTGCCAGTAGTATAACACAGCATAATTCACCCCTCCACTTT. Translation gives CASSITQHNSPLHF.

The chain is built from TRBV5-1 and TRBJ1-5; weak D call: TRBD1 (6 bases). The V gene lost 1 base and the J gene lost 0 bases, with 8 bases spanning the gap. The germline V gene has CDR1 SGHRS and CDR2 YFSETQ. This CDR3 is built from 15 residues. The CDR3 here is CASSLTGLSNQPQHF. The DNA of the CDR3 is TGCGCCAGCAGCTTGACAGGGCTTAGCAATCAGCCCCAGCATTTT.

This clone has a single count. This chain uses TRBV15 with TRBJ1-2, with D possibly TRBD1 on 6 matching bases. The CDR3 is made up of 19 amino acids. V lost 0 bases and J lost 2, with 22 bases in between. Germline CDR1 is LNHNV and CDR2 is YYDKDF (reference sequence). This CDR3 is CATSREVVILGGANYGYTF. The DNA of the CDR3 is TGTGCCACCAGCAGAGAAGTTGTTATTTTGGGGGGGGCCAACTATGGCTACACCTTC.